Listed here are 28 T cell receptor beta chains from one sample, sequenced in a study of cytotoxic CD8 clonotypes in ibrutinib-treated CLL. Libraries were prepared by immunoSEQ multiplex PCR; TCRdb keeps only in-frame clonotypes and omits some of them. The sample shows 100,000 to 150,000 clones, roughly 85% of them seen only once. The sequencing here drew on PBMCs, taken after 24 months of ibrutinib treatment. The receptors were sampled from a human donor with chronic lymphocytic leukemia.

In this sample, this clone turned up a few times. This chain links TRBV7-9 with TRBJ1-2; D unclear. Looked up from germline, CDR1 is SEHNR and CDR2 is FQNEAQ (reference sequence). Trimming pared 5 bases from V and 8 bases from J, leaving 15 bases between. CDR3 size: 13 residues. CDR3 region: CASSPHVGGGYTF. CDR3 in DNA: TGTGCCAGCAGCCCCCACGTAGGAGGAGGCTACACCTTC.

The chain employs TRBV5-1 and TRBJ2-2; D might be TRBD1 (6 bases). Germline CDR1 reads SGHRS; CDR2 reads YFSETQ. V was shortened by 0 bases and J by 1 base, with 10 bases between the two germline ends. This CDR3 has 16 amino acids. The CDR3 here is CASSLAGTQNTGELFF. In DNA, the CDR3 is TGCGCCAGCAGCTTGGCCGGGACACAGAACACCGGGGAGCTGTTTTTT.

This clone was counted a single time. The chain carries TRBV27 and TRBJ2-1; D unclear. V was clipped by 4 bases and J by 4 bases, with 11 bases between them. Germline CDR1 is MNHEY and CDR2 is SMNVEV (reference sequence). The CDR3 is 14 residues long. For the CDR3, the DNA is TGTGCCAGCAGTTCCATTGACCGGTACAATGAGCAGTTCTTC. Translating it yields CASSSIDRYNEQFF.

The rearrangement links TRBV6-1 to TRBJ2-1; D is possibly TRBD2 (5 bases). The CDR3 loop spans 12 amino acids. Germline V lookup: CDR1 MNHNS, CDR2 SASEGT. Trimming took off 8 bases at V and 4 bases at J, with 9 bases between the two ends. The CDR3 region is CASGRTYNEQFF. The CDR3 coding sequence is TGTGCCAGCGGACGGACTTACAATGAGCAGTTCTTC.

The V call is TRBV7-3, the J call TRBJ2-1; no reliable D call. V was shortened by 5 bases and J by 9 bases, with 11 bases between the two germline ends. Per germline, CDR1 SGHTA and CDR2 FQGTGA. The CDR3 is 12 residues long. The DNA for the CDR3 is TGTGCCAGCAGCGCGCAGCCCAGTGAGCAGTTCTTC. Translation gives CASSAQPSEQFF.

This chain uses TRBV28 with TRBJ1-2, with D uncertain. Trimming shortened V by 9 bases and J by 1 base, and 21 bases separated the two germline ends. Germline-derived CDR1 and CDR2 are MDHEN and SYDVKM. This CDR3 region has 16 residues. The CDR3 coding sequence is TGTGCCAGTGGGATCCCGAGGATGGGGTATAACTATGGCTACACCTTC. This gives the protein CASGIPRMGYNYGYTF.

The chain has TRBV4-1 and TRBJ2-1; TRBD2 aligns across 9 bases. This CDR3 region has 15 residues. V lost 3 bases and J lost 5; bases outside the gene matches: 5. From germline, CDR1 is MGHRA and CDR2 YSYEKL. The CDR3 DNA is TGCGCCAGCAGCCAGTTCGGACTAGCGAACAATGAGCAGTTCTTC. It translates to CASSQFGLANNEQFF.

The chain recombines TRBV6-1 with TRBJ2-7; tentatively, D is TRBD2 (6 bases). The germline V and J ends were trimmed by 10 bases and 4 bases, with 23 bases remaining between them. The germline V gene has CDR1 MNHNS and CDR2 SASEGT. This CDR3 spans 15 amino acids. The CDR3 reads CAITTDSLRGYEQYF. The CDR3 coding sequence is TGTGCCATCACCACCGACTCGCTCCGGGGGTACGAGCAGTACTTC.

V gene TRBV5-1 combines with J gene TRBJ2-7; 9 bases agree with TRBD2. The CDR3 covers 15 residues. The ends lost 5 bases at V and 3 bases at J; junction bases unmatched: 9. Germline V gene sequence: CDR1 SGHRS, CDR2 YFSETQ. CDR3 nucleotide sequence: TGCGCCAGCAGTTCCGGACTAGCGTACGACTACGAGCAGTACTTC. Translating it yields CASSSGLAYDYEQYF.

This chain links TRBV5-8 with TRBJ1-5; D is undetermined. V lost 1 base and J lost 5, with 16 bases in between. The CDR3 totals 16 residues. Germline V CDR1 and CDR2: SGHTS, YDEGEE. The CDR3 nucleotides are TGTGCCAGCAGCTTGTTGCAGGATTTTACCCATCAGCCCCAGCATTTT. It encodes CASSLLQDFTHQPQHF.

The chain is built from TRBV28 and TRBJ1-2; 8 nucleotides match TRBD1. The germline gives CDR1 MDHEN, CDR2 SYDVKM. CDR3 length equals 16 residues. Unmatched junction bases numbered 8, after V lost 5 bases and J lost 0 bases. CDR3 sequence: CASSPRQGKSNYGYTF. For the CDR3, the DNA is TGTGCCAGCAGTCCAAGACAGGGGAAATCTAACTATGGCTACACCTTC.

This clone was counted a few times. The V and J genes are TRBV28 and TRBJ2-7; D is unclear. Trimming pared 6 bases from V and 0 bases from J, leaving 12 bases between. Germline CDR1 MDHEN, CDR2 SYDVKM. This CDR3 has 14 amino acids. CDR3 loop: CASSSTGASYEQYF. DNA for the CDR3: TGTGCCAGCAGCTCGACGGGCGCCTCCTACGAGCAGTACTTC.

The chain recombines TRBV7-8 with TRBJ2-5, with D perhaps matching TRBD1 (5 bases). V was clipped by 3 bases and J by 5 bases, with 10 bases between them. Germline CDR1 reads SGHVS; CDR2 reads FQNEAQ. The CDR3 has 13 residues. In DNA form, the CDR3 reads TGTGCCAGCAGCTTTAGTGGGGCCGAGACCCAGTACTTC. Protein product: CASSFSGAETQYF.

This clone appeared a few times. This chain joins TRBV19 and TRBJ2-1; D is perhaps TRBD1 (6 bases). Per germline, CDR1 LNHDA and CDR2 SQIVND (reference sequence). V lost 7 bases and J 6 bases, leaving 16 bases between the germline ends. This CDR3 has 14 amino acids. The CDR3 here is CASKGRGRGNEQFF. The CDR3, as DNA: TGTGCCAGTAAGGGGCGTGGCAGGGGCAATGAGCAGTTCTTC.

This clone was seen only a few times. The chain is built from TRBV7-2 and TRBJ1-5, with D perhaps matching TRBD1 (6 bases). Germline V gene data show CDR1 as SGHTA and CDR2 as FQGNSA. V lost 5 bases and J 6 bases, leaving 20 bases between the germline ends. The CDR3 runs 16 residues. The CDR3 region is CASSPPGRIGGQPQHF. The CDR3 DNA sequence: TGTGCCAGCAGCCCCCCGGGACGGATAGGGGGTCAGCCCCAGCATTTT.

The rearrangement uses TRBV4-3 and TRBJ2-1, with D possibly matching TRBD1 (6 bases). The germline CDR1 and CDR2 sequences are LGHNA and YSLEER. CDR3 size: 17 residues. Trimming removed 0 bases from V and 6 bases from J, with 18 bases in between. The CDR3 spells CASSQERGGWPSNEQFF. The CDR3 nucleotides are TGCGCCAGCAGCCAAGAGCGAGGGGGTTGGCCTTCCAATGAGCAGTTCTTC.

The chain uses TRBV11-1 and TRBJ2-1, with D tentatively TRBD1 or TRBD2 (5 bases each). The CDR3 totals 16 residues. The germline CDR1 and CDR2 sequences are SGHAT and FQDESV (reference sequence). Trimming cost V 4 bases and J 0 bases, with 13 bases left between them. The CDR3 bases are TGTGCCAGCAGCTACCGGGACCAAAGCTCCTACAATGAGCAGTTCTTC. Translation: CASSYRDQSSYNEQFF.

The V call is TRBV27, the J call TRBJ2-5; D is perhaps TRBD2 (6 bases). The CDR3 has 15 amino acids. Germline V gives CDR1 MNHEY, CDR2 SMNVEV (reference sequence). The V gene lost 5 bases and the J gene lost 5 bases, with 18 bases spanning the gap. The CDR3 DNA follows: TGTGCCAGCAGTACCTCCCGGGAGATCTTGGAGACCCAGTACTTC. Residues: CASSTSREILETQYF.

V and J are TRBV5-4 and TRBJ1-3; the D gene is possibly TRBD1 (5 bases). Between the trimmed V and J ends, which lost 3 bases and 7 bases, there was a span of 20 bases. CDR1 and CDR2 from the germline V gene are SGHNT and YYREEE (reference sequence). This CDR3 contains 16 residues. For the CDR3, the DNA is TGTGCCAGCAGCTCGTCACATCAGGGCTCCGGGAACACCATATATTTT. Protein sequence: CASSSSHQGSGNTIYF.

This chain joins TRBV5-1 and TRBJ2-7; 7 positions agree with TRBD1. Per the germline V gene, CDR1 is SGHRS and CDR2 is YFSETQ. This CDR3 has 17 residues. The J segment lost 0 bases and the V segment lost 2 bases, leaving 11 bases of the junction unmatched. In DNA, the CDR3 is TGCGCCAGCAGCTTTGGGCCCCGTGACAGGGTCTCCTACGAGCAGTACTTC. This gives the protein CASSFGPRDRVSYEQYF.

The V gene is TRBV5-4, the J gene TRBJ2-5, with 7 nucleotides matching TRBD2. Germline CDR1 is SGHNT and CDR2 is YYREEE (reference sequence). The CDR3 contains 16 residues. With V trimmed by 7 bases and J by 3 bases, 15 bases remained unmatched. The CDR3: CASFTLGRGLEETQYF. The CDR3 DNA sequence: TGTGCCAGCTTTACCCTGGGGCGGGGGTTGGAAGAGACCCAGTACTTC. Drawing the rest from reference TRBV5-4 and TRBJ2-5, the complete variable domain is ETGVTQSPTHLIKTRGQQVTLRCSSQSGHNTVSWYQQALGQGPQFIFQYYREEENGRGNFPPRFSGLQFPNYSSELNVNALELDDSALYLCASFTLGRGLEETQYFGPGTRLLVL.

The chain couples TRBV7-3 to TRBJ2-5; 14 nucleotides match TRBD2. This CDR3 comprises 17 residues. Germline V gives CDR1 SGHTA, CDR2 FQGTGA. V was pared by 4 bases and J by 4 bases, with 8 bases of the junction left unmatched. Here the CDR3 DNA reads TGTGCCAGCAGCTCCACCGGGACTAGCGGGAGCCTAGAGACCCAGTACTTC. Protein: CASSSTGTSGSLETQYF.

V is TRBV7-2 and J is TRBJ1-5; D may be TRBD1 (5 bases). The CDR3 has 15 amino acids. Germline lookup yields CDR1 SGHTA and CDR2 FQGNSA. Trimming left V 5 bases short and J 6 bases short, with 17 bases between. The CDR3 protein is CASSPGVRASQPQHF. In nucleotides, the CDR3 is TGTGCCAGCAGCCCGGGGGTCAGGGCCTCTCAGCCCCAGCATTTT.

V and J are TRBV6-6 and TRBJ1-6, with 7 bases lining up with TRBD1. Trimming at V came to 6 bases and at J to 7 bases, leaving 6 bases not matched to a gene. Germline values: CDR1 MNHNY, CDR2 SVGAGI (reference sequence). The CDR3 length is 14 residues. The CDR3 here is CASSPTGNNSPLHF. CDR3 nucleotide sequence: TGTGCCAGCAGCCCGACAGGGAACAATTCACCCCTCCACTTT.

The gene calls are TRBV19 and TRBJ2-1; D possibly corresponds to TRBD2 (5 bases). Germline loops: CDR1 LNHDA, CDR2 SQIVND (reference sequence). The V and J ends lost 6 bases and 0 bases respectively, with 9 bases between them. The CDR3 is 14 amino acids. The CDR3 nucleotides are TGTGCCAGTAGCGGACTCAGCTCCTACAATGAGCAGTTCTTC. This translates into CASSGLSSYNEQFF.

The chain recombines TRBV2 with TRBJ2-5; D not certain. Germline CDR1 and CDR2: SNHLY and FYNNEI. Trimming stripped 0 bases from V and 2 bases from J, with 10 bases between. The CDR3 spans 15 residues. DNA of the CDR3: TGTGCCAGCAGTGAAGCGCTTCAAATTCAAGAGACCCAGTACTTC. Protein sequence: CASSEALQIQETQYF.

The chain couples TRBV5-5 to TRBJ2-3; 9 bases agree with TRBD2. The CDR3 runs to 16 residues. Germline CDR1 reads SGHKS; CDR2 reads YYEKEE (reference sequence). The V and J ends lost 4 bases and 3 bases, in that order; junction bases with no gene match: 9. The DNA for the CDR3 is TGTGCCAGCAGCCCCTTGCGGGGGGGAAGAACAGATACGCAGTATTTT. Its protein product is CASSPLRGGRTDTQYF.

This clone came up once. The J gene is TRBJ2-7, the V gene TRBV7-6; D is possibly TRBD2 (7 bases). There are 16 residues in the CDR3. V lost 4 bases to trimming and J lost 2 bases, with 18 bases between them. Per germline, CDR1 SGHVS and CDR2 FNYEAQ. The CDR3 is CASSSPQGGGTYEQYF. CDR3 sequence (DNA): TGTGCCAGCAGCTCCCCCCAGGGAGGGGGAACCTACGAGCAGTACTTC.